Below are 21 T cell receptor beta chains sequenced from a single sample in a study of cytomegalovirus exposure and HLA in healthy donors. TCRdb keeps only in-frame clones here, not all; method: immunoSEQ multiplex PCR. There are more than 85,000 clones in the sample; around 89% occur only once, and roughly 1.4% lies in the top ten. The sequenced material came from PBMCs. These receptor sequences come from a woman under 40 in good health and CMV-seropositive.

This clone was recorded a few times. V usage is TRBV6-5 and J usage is TRBJ1-2; 9 bases line up with TRBD1. V dropped 6 bases and J dropped 5; count of bases not matched to a gene: 7. The V gene's germline CDR1 is MNHEY and CDR2 SVGAGI. The CDR3 sequence is 14 residues long. The CDR3 nucleotides read TGTGCCAGCAGCCCTCTGACAGGGGGTTATGGCTACACCTTC. Protein: CASSPLTGGYGYTF.

The chain combines TRBV19 with TRBJ1-1; D is uncertain. The CDR3 is 12 residues long. CDR1 and CDR2 (germline): LNHDA, SQIVND (reference sequence). Trimming stripped 3 bases from V and 6 bases from J, with 8 bases between. Here the CDR3 reads CASSISGSEAFF. CDR3 coding DNA: TGTGCCAGTAGTATTTCCGGGTCTGAAGCTTTCTTT.

The chain joins TRBV7-9 to TRBJ2-2, with 7 bases matching TRBD2. The ends lost 6 bases at V and 2 bases at J; junction bases unmatched: 6. The germline gives CDR1 SEHNR, CDR2 FQNEAQ (reference sequence). This CDR3 is built from 15 residues. CDR3 DNA: TGTGCCAGCAGTCCGACTAGCCGAAACACCGGGGAGCTGTTTTTT. It is translated as CASSPTSRNTGELFF. The whole variable domain, filled in from reference TRBV7-9 and TRBJ2-2, reads DTGVSQNPRHKITKRGQNVTFRCDPISEHNRLYWYRQTLGQGPEFLTYFQNEAQLEKSRLLSDRFSAERPKGSFSTLEIQRTEQGDSAMYLCASSPTSRNTGELFFGEGSRLTVL.

V gene TRBV10-3 combines with J gene TRBJ2-7; D not resolved. CDR1 is ENHRY, CDR2 SYGVKD, per germline. Trimming pared 1 base from V and 5 bases from J, leaving 18 bases between. CDR3 size: 16 residues. The CDR3 region is CAISEYQTVALDEQYF. The DNA for the CDR3 is TGTGCCATCAGTGAGTACCAAACAGTCGCATTGGACGAGCAGTACTTC.

CDR3 residues: CASSPGTSQETQYF. The CDR3 DNA reads as TGTGCCAGCAGCCCCGGGACAAGCCAAGAGACCCAGTACTTC. The chain employs TRBV7-2 and TRBJ2-5; the D gene is possibly TRBD1 (6 bases). Germline CDR1 is SGHTA and CDR2 is FQGNSA. CDR3 size: 14 residues. Trimming pared 5 bases from V and 1 base from J, leaving 11 bases between.

The J gene is TRBJ1-1, the V gene TRBV18; weak D call: TRBD1 (5 bases). Looked up from germline, CDR1 is KGHSH and CDR2 is LQKENI. Deletions cut 3 bases from V and 4 bases from J, with 15 bases between. The CDR3 loop spans 15 amino acids. The CDR3 DNA sequence: TGTGCCAGCTCACCGGGGCTAGGGTACGGCACTGAAGCTTTCTTT. Its protein is CASSPGLGYGTEAFF. Full variable domain (outside the CDR3, taken from reference TRBV18 and TRBJ1-1): NAGVMQNPRHLVRRRGQEARLRCSPMKGHSHVYWYRQLPEEGLKFMVYLQKENIIDESGMPKERFSAEFPKEGPSILRIQQVVRGDSAAYFCASSPGLGYGTEAFFGQGTRLTVV.

The chain links TRBV19 to TRBJ2-1; the D gene is possibly TRBD1 (5 bases). Deletions cut 5 bases from V and 9 bases from J, with 11 bases between. CDR3 length: 12 amino acids. Germline CDR1 reads LNHDA; CDR2 reads SQIVND (reference sequence). CDR3 nucleotides: TGTGCCAGTAGTCCGCAGGGAAGTGAGCAGTTCTTC. Translated: CASSPQGSEQFF.

The chain joins TRBV30 to TRBJ1-5, with D possibly being TRBD1 (6 bases). The germline CDR1 and CDR2 sequences are GTSNPN and SVGIG (reference sequence). The CDR3 runs 19 residues. V lost 1 base to trimming and J lost 7 bases, with 29 bases between them. CDR3 nucleotide sequence: TGTGCCTGGAGTGGCGGGGGAAGGGGGTCGGACAGCCCGGGACAGCCCCAGCATTTT. Translated: CAWSGGGRGSDSPGQPQHF.

This clone was observed once. This chain joins TRBV7-2 and TRBJ1-1, with D tentatively TRBD1 (5 bases). V lost 3 bases and J 0 bases, leaving 11 bases between the germline ends. CDR1 is SGHTA, CDR2 FQGNSA, per germline. The CDR3 length is 15 residues. The CDR3 spells CASSFSGVMNTEAFF. The CDR3 DNA is TGTGCCAGCAGCTTCTCGGGGGTCATGAACACTGAAGCTTTCTTT.

J is TRBJ2-3 and V is TRBV7-2, with 9 nucleotides matching TRBD2. Trimming cost V 2 bases and J 15 bases; bases outside gene matches: 21. The CDR3 runs 17 residues. Germline CDR1 is SGHTA and CDR2 is FQGNSA. CDR3 residues: CASSLTPPWGSSGMGYF. For the CDR3, the DNA is TGTGCCAGCAGCTTAACCCCTCCATGGGGGTCTAGCGGGATGGGCTATTTT.

The V and J genes are TRBV4-1 and TRBJ2-7, with 9 bases matching TRBD1. CDR3 length equals 15 residues. In germline, CDR1 is MGHRA, CDR2 YSYEKL. With 5 bases clipped from V and 5 bases from J, the junction kept 10 bases outside the gene matches. The CDR3 region is CASSSLGDRAHEQYF. The CDR3 DNA follows: TGCGCCAGCAGCTCCCTCGGGGACAGGGCCCACGAGCAGTACTTC.

This chain links TRBV12-5 with TRBJ2-1; TRBD2 aligns across 8 bases. Germline CDR1 reads LGHNT; CDR2 reads FRNRAP. The CDR3 covers 20 residues. After removal of 1 base from V and 1 base from J, the junction contained 15 bases not matched to a gene. Here the CDR3 reads CASGLAVRSGRVLSYNEQFF. DNA of the CDR3: TGTGCTAGTGGTTTGGCGGTGAGGAGCGGGAGAGTACTGTCCTACAATGAGCAGTTCTTC.

The rearrangement uses TRBV9 and TRBJ1-2; TRBD1 might be the D (6 bases). Germline V lookup: CDR1 SGDLS, CDR2 YYNGEE. Deletions cut 0 bases from V and 2 bases from J, with 14 bases between. This CDR3 region has 16 residues. The CDR3 region is CASSVAPRGPNYGYTF. The DNA of the CDR3 is TGTGCCAGCAGCGTAGCCCCCAGGGGACCAAACTATGGCTACACCTTC.

V usage is TRBV11-2 and J usage is TRBJ1-5, with 11 bases fitting TRBD1. The CDR3 is made up of 14 amino acids. CDR1 is SGHAT, CDR2 FQNNGV, per germline. Trimming took 6 bases from V and 5 from J; bases not matched to a gene: 3. The CDR3 coding sequence is TGTGCCAGCAGTCGGGACAGGGGGGATCAGCCCCAGCATTTT. This translates into CASSRDRGDQPQHF.

This chain uses TRBV7-8 with TRBJ2-7; D remains ambiguous. The CDR3 is 14 residues long. Germline values: CDR1 SGHVS, CDR2 FQNEAQ. The ends were cut back, 0 bases at V and 5 bases at J, with 11 bases in the middle. As DNA, the CDR3 is TGTGCCAGCAGCTTAGCATTTTCGGTTAACGAGCAGTACTTC. It is translated as CASSLAFSVNEQYF.

The chain couples TRBV7-3 to TRBJ2-3, with TRBD1 identical over 8 bases. Germline assignment: CDR1 SGHTA and CDR2 FQGTGA. The CDR3 has 14 amino acids. The trim removed 6 bases at V and 1 base at J, leaving 3 bases unmatched. The CDR3 nucleotides are TGTGCCAGCAGTTTGGACAGGGGCACAGATACGCAGTATTTT. Amino acids: CASSLDRGTDTQYF.

This clone has only a few counts. The J gene is TRBJ1-1, the V gene TRBV2; weak D call: TRBD1 (6 bases). V lost 8 bases to trimming and J lost 0 bases, with 16 bases between them. Germline-derived CDR1 and CDR2 are SNHLY and FYNNEI. The CDR3 spans 15 residues. The DNA for the CDR3 is TGTGCCAGCGGGGCCCGGGACACCATGAACACTGAAGCTTTCTTT. Its translation: CASGARDTMNTEAFF.

The CDR3 spells CASSGTSGRVELFF. CDR3 nucleotide sequence: TGTGCCAGTTCCGGGACTAGCGGAAGGGTAGAGCTGTTTTTT. This rearrangement joins TRBV2 to TRBJ2-2, with 11 bases fitting TRBD2. This CDR3 spans 14 amino acids. CDR1 SNHLY and CDR2 FYNNEI come from the germline V gene. Trimming at V came to 9 bases and at J to 11 bases, leaving 11 bases not matched to a gene.

The chain carries TRBV19 and TRBJ1-1, with D hard to call. With 3 bases removed from V and 9 bases from J, the gap between germline ends came to 11 bases. Germline V gives CDR1 LNHDA, CDR2 SQIVND (reference sequence). The CDR3 spans 12 residues. In DNA, the CDR3 is TGTGCCAGTAGTATCGGCGGAGCCCAAGCTTTCTTT. Encoded protein: CASSIGGAQAFF. The full variable domain, its missing parts supplied by reference TRBV19 and TRBJ1-1, is DGGITQSPKYLFRKEGQNVTLSCEQNLNHDAMYWYRQDPGQGLRLIYYSQIVNDFQKGDIAEGYSVSREKKESFPLTVTSAQKNPTAFYLCASSIGGAQAFFGQGTRLTVV.

The chain combines TRBV27 with TRBJ1-5; 8 bases are a match to TRBD1. CDR1 MNHEY and CDR2 SMNVEV come from the germline V gene (reference sequence). There are 16 residues in the CDR3. The J segment lost 10 bases and the V segment lost 1 base, leaving 12 bases of the junction unmatched. CDR3: CASSLYPTGGEYPQHF. The DNA for the CDR3 is TGTGCCAGCAGTTTATATCCTACAGGGGGGGAGTACCCCCAGCATTTT.

The chain is built from TRBV6-1 and TRBJ1-5, with a weak D call TRBD1 (5 bases). Germline CDR1 MNHNS, CDR2 SASEGT. V was trimmed by 0 bases and J by 0 bases, leaving 6 bases between them. The CDR3 is 15 amino acids. DNA of the CDR3: TGTGCCAGCAGTGAAGCGGGGGGTAGCAATCAGCCCCAGCATTTT. The encoded protein is CASSEAGGSNQPQHF.